This T cell receptor beta chain was recovered during a study of control samples from healthy donors and cancer patients. This clone has a single count. Repertoires were generated with immunoSEQ multiplex PCR, while TCRdb's copy carries only in-frame clones and drops some. The sample includes about 83,000 clones, about nine tenths seen only once; the top ten take approximately 18%. This CDR3 has 15 residues. CDR1 and CDR2 (germline): SGHRS, YFSETQ. The ends were cut back, 1 base at V and 2 bases at J, with 12 bases in the middle. The V gene is TRBV5-1, the J gene TRBJ1-2; the D gene is possibly TRBD1 (5 bases). The sample taken for sequencing was blood. The source is a man aged 50 to 60 in good health. CDR3 loop: CASSLPRDPNYGYTF. The CDR3 nucleotides read TGCGCCAGCAGCTTGCCCCGGGACCCCAACTATGGCTACACCTTC.